This T cell receptor beta chain comes out of a study of control samples from healthy donors and cancer patients (dated by TCRdb to the early 2020s). Spanning cysteine to phenylalanine, the CDR3 consists of 14 amino acids. Only the CDR3 DNA is retained, 42 bases long and in frame from the first base. Clipping removes 1 base from V and 3 bases from J, with 0 as the unmatched junction base count. The germline V gene encodes CDR1 KGHDR and CDR2 SFDVKD. As to this clone: What antigen it recognizes has not been identified. Within one base of it there is no much larger clone, and no base qualities were kept.

The method behind the library was the immunoSEQ multiplex PCR assay. Imported from immuneACCESS, the table was reduced by TCRdb to in-frame sequences with V and J called. These copies leave out some clones; in studies compared against another copy, an unresolved V gene accounts for under half, and the cause of the remainder is not known. This sample is represented by roughly 150,000 clones; about nine tenths of them were singletons. Less than 5% of the sample belongs to the ten largest clones. The sequence derives from a man aged 30 to 39 in good health. This chain joins TRBV24-1 to TRBJ2-3; TRBD1 matches 7 bases in the middle. Sequenced input: blood. The nucleotide sequence is given as TGTGCCACCAGTGATTTCAGGGGGACAGATACGCAGTATTTT. This translates into CATSDFRGTDTQYF.